This T cell receptor (beta chain) is drawn from a study of T-cell memory formation after mild COVID-19. Study-wide points: Researchers found some responding clones in pre-infection memory, a sign that cross-reactive memory joined. Researchers could not confirm that second-wave clones peaking on day 37 targeted SARS-CoV-2.

The V segment lost 3 bases and the J segment 10 bases; nucleotides outside the gene matches: 8. Germline CDR1 LGHNT, CDR2 FRNRAP. The CDR3 is 15 amino acids. The 5'RACE method, run with constant-segment primers, produced TCR alpha and TCR beta cDNA libraries (carrying sample barcodes and UMIs). TCRdb passed the 5' RACE reads through MiXCR, listing each CDR3 protein once. The table includes under 600,000 distinct CDR3 sequences, about 20% detected once. For this clonotype: No antigen is known for it.

The sequence was collected from an adult woman who had mild COVID-19 (a few samples of this study predate the infection). Cell type and time point are not known. V and J are TRBV12-5 and TRBJ2-1; TRBD2 aligns across 11 bases. The sequencing sample was made of PBMCs or a T cell subset sorted from them (not recorded which). The DNA for the CDR3 is TGTGCTAGTGGTTTCTCTAGCGGGAGGACTTCCGAGCAGTTCTTC. Its protein product is CASGFSSGRTSEQFF.